This T cell receptor (beta chain) stems from a study of siplizumab effects on memory and regulatory T cells (dated by TCRdb to the late 2010s). Study-level background: The effect of the anti-CD2 antibody siplizumab on alloreactive T-cell subsets was examined in allogeneic mixed lymphocyte reactions constructed from human PBMCs.

General conclusions and limits of the study: No functional confirmation was obtained for the suppressive function of proliferating Tregs from siplizumab cultures. In reactions with siplizumab, an average of 68.8% of mappable alloreactive CD4+ clones were Treg-derived, compared with 26.9% in control reactions. Unstimulated naive T cells appeared more diverse than memory T cells, and naive cells seemed to contribute substantially to the alloresponse. Siplizumab significantly reduced the cumulative frequency of alloreactive sequences traceable to unstimulated CD4+ memory T cells. A naive or memory phenotype could not be assigned to roughly 75-96% of proliferating CD4+ or CD8+ clones. Because sequences at frequencies below about 10^-5 were poorly captured, only a minor fraction of alloreactive clones could be mapped back to unstimulated subsets.

Remarks on this clone: No antigen is known for it. Base qualities were left out, and no much larger clone turns up one base away.

The library was obtained by the immunoSEQ multiplex PCR assay. Approximately 100,000 TCR templates per sample were assayed on the deep sequencing platform. Genomic DNA extracted from sorted T cells was the material used for TCRbeta CDR3 sequencing. In the authors' own workflow: Clonal analysis of TCRbeta CDR3 data was done in the R programming language. Unstimulated samples were compared with post-reaction CFSE-low samples to define alloreactive CD4+ and CD8+ clones. Regulatory or non-regulatory origin of alloreactive CD4+ clones was assigned by matching sequences to the sorted unstimulated Treg and non-Treg repertoires. TCRdb provides this immuneACCESS table in a form limited to in-frame rearrangements. Some clones are lacking; in checked studies, under half of them reflect an unresolved V gene, and why the rest are absent is not known. From that table come the V and J calls and clone size; the DNA was used to work out D and trimming. The sample table contains approximately 100,000 clones; only one count was recorded for around 90% of them. The top ten clonotypes cover approximately 12% of the sample.

The CDR3 numbers 14 residues from cysteine through phenylalanine. Only the CDR3 part of the read is kept: 42 bases, read in frame from the first base. The germline V gene (reference sequence) supplies CDR1 LNHDA and CDR2 SQIVND. V sheds 5 bases and J sheds 0 bases, leaving 8 bases between their ends. Sorted unstimulated T cells, along with proliferating T cells recovered from mixed lymphocyte reactions, underwent TCRbeta CDR3 sequencing. Fresh whole blood from around 11 HLA-typed healthy donors was used to isolate PBMCs. To map where alloreactive clones came from, unstimulated CD4+ non-regulatory T cells were FACS-sorted.

This clonotype originated in a human donor in good health. Sequencing used non-Treg CD4+ T cells sorted from blood. Explained via the paper, the cell subset or site label denotes: FACS-sorted unstimulated CD4+ non-regulatory T cells. The rearrangement joined TRBV19 to TRBJ1-5, with a tentative D gene TRBD1 over 6 matching bases. The DNA reads as follows: TGTGCCAGTAGTGGAGGGGGTAGCAATCAGCCCCAGCATTTT. Translated, it gives CASSGGGSNQPQHF.